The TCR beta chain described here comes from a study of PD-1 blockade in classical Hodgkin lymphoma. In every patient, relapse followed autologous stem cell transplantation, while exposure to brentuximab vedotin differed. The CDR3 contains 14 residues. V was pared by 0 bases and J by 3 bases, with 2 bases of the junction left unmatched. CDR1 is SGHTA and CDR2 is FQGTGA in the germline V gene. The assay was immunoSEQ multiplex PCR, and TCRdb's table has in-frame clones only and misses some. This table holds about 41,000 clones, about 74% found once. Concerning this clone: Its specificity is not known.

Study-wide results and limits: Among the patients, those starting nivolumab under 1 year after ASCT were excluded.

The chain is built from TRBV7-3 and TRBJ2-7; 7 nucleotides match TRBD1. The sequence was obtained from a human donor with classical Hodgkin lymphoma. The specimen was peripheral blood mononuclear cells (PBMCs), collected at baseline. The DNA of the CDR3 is TGTGCCAGCAGCTTAACAGGGGGCGTCTACGAGCAGTACTTC. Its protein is CASSLTGGVYEQYF.